This TCR beta chain was obtained from a study of graft-versus-host responses after intestinal transplantation. Background on the study: As for transplant type, recipients had multivisceral, liver-intestinal, or isolated intestinal grafts. Anti-thymocyte globulin induction preceded around 3 years of tacrolimus and steroid maintenance in all recipients. Study-level points and caveats: Those patients showing graft-donor T cell macrochimerism displayed high graft-versus-host to host-versus-graft clonal ratios in allografts. Ileal or blood samples showed some GvH clones first, and such clones were also found in recipient marrow.

Note on this clone: Its antigen is currently unknown.

Germline CDR1 is SGHDT and CDR2 is YYEEEE. The CDR3 has 16 residues. Trimming shortened V by 1 base and J by 6 bases, and 19 bases separated the two germline ends. Only in-frame clones appear in the TCRdb table, and some are missing; sequencing was by immunoSEQ multiplex PCR. There are about 90,000 clones in the sample; around 90% occur only once, and 0.3% to 0.35% lies in the top ten. This TCR derives from a human donor who was the organ donor for an intestinal transplant. Sequenced material: unstimulated CD4+ T cells sorted from spleen or lymph node cells, taken before transplant. This chain links TRBV5-6 with TRBJ1-2; weak D call: TRBD1 (5 bases). This CDR3 reads CASSLFVVGLVNGYTF. CDR3 DNA sequence: TGTGCCAGCAGCTTGTTTGTAGTGGGGCTAGTGAATGGCTACACCTTC.